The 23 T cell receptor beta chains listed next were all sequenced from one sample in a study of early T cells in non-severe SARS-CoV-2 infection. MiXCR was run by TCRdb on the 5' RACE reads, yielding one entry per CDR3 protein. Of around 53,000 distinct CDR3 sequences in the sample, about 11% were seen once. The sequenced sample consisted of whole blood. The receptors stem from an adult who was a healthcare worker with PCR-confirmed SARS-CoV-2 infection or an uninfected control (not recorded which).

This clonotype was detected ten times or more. CDR3 residues: CSVEDSLEQYF. In nucleotides, the CDR3 is TGCAGCGTTGAAGACAGCCTCGAGCAGTACTTC. The chain recombines TRBV29-1 with TRBJ2-7; D gene uncertain. V lost 0 bases, J lost 6 bases, and 6 bases lay in between. Germline CDR1 SQVTM, CDR2 ANQGSEA. The CDR3 covers 11 residues.

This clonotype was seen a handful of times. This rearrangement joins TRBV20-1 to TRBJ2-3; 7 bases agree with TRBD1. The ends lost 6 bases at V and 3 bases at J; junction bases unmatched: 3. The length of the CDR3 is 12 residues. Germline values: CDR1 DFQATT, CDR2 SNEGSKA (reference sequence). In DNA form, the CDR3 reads TGCAGTGCCGAACAGGGGACAGATACGCAGTATTTT. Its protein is CSAEQGTDTQYF.

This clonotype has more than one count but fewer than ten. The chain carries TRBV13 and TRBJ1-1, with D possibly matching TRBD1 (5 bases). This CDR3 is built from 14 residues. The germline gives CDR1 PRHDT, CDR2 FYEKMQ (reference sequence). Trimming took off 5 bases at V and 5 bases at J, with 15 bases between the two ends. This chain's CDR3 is CASSPGRPGTEAFF. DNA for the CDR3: TGTGCCAGCAGCCCGGGACGCCCCGGGACTGAAGCTTTCTTT.

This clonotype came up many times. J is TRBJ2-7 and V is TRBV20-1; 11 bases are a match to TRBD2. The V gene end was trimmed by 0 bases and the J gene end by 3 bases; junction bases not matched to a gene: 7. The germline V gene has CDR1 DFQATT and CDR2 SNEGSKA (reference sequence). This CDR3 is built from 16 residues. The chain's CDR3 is CSARDQDTSGGYEQYF. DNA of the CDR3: TGCAGTGCTAGAGATCAGGACACTAGCGGGGGCTACGAGCAGTACTTC.

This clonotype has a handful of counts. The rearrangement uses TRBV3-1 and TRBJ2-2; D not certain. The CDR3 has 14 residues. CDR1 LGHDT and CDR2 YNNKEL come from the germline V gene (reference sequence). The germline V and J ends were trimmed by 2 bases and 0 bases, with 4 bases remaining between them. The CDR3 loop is CASSQIPNTGELFF. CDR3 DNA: TGTGCCAGCAGCCAAATACCGAACACCGGGGAGCTGTTTTTT. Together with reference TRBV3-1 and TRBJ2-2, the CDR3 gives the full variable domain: DTAVSQTPKYLVTQMGNDKSIKCEQNLGHDTMYWYKQDSKKFLKIMFSYNNKELIINETVPNRFSPKSPDKAHLNLHINSLELGDSAVYFCASSQIPNTGELFFGEGSRLTVL.

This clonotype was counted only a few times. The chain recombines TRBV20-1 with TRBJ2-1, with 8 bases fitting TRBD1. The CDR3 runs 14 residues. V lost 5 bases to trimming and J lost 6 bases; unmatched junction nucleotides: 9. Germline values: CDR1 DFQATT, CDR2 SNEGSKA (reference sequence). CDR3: CSASRTGKSNEQFF. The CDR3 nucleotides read TGCAGTGCTTCTCGGACAGGGAAAAGCAATGAGCAGTTCTTC.

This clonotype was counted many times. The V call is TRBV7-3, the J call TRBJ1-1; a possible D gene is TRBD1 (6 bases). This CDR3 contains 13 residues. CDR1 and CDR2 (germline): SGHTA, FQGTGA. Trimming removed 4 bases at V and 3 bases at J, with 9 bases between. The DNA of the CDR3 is TGTGCCAGCAGCTGGGGACAAGACACTGAAGCTTTCTTT. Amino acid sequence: CASSWGQDTEAFF.

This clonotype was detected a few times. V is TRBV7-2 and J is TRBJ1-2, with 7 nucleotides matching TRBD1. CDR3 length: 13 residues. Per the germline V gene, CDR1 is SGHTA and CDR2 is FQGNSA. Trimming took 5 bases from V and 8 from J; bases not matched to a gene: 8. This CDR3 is CASSQDRRRGYTF. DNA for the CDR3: TGTGCCAGCAGCCAGGACAGGCGACGAGGCTACACCTTC. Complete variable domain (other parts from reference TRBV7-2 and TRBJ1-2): GAGVSQSPSNKVTEKGKDVELRCDPISGHTALYWYRQSLGQGLEFLIYFQGNSAPDKSGLPSDRFSAERTGGSVSTLTIQRTQQEDSAVYLCASSQDRRRGYTFGSGTRLTVV.

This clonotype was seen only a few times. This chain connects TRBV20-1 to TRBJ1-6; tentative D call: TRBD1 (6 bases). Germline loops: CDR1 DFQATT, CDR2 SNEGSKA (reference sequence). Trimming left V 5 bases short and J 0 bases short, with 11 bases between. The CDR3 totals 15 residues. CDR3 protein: CSAPDRSSYNSPLHF. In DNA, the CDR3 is TGCAGTGCTCCGGACAGAAGCTCCTATAATTCACCCCTCCACTTT.

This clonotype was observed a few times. The CDR3 DNA is TGTGCCAGCACCACGCGCGGGGGCGACTCCTATGACCAAGAGACCCAGTACTTC. Protein: CASTTRGGDSYDQETQYF. The V gene is TRBV11-3, the J gene TRBJ2-5, with D perhaps matching TRBD2 (7 bases). CDR1 SGHNT and CDR2 YENEEA come from the germline V gene. The CDR3 loop spans 18 amino acids. Trimming pared 7 bases from V and 0 bases from J, leaving 24 bases between.

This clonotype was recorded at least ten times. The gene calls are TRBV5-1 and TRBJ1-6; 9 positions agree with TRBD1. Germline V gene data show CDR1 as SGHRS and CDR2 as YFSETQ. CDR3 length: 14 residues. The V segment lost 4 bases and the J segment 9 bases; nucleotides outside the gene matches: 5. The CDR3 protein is CASSLGQGTSPLHF. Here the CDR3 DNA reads TGCGCCAGCAGCCTGGGACAGGGTACTTCACCCCTCCACTTT.

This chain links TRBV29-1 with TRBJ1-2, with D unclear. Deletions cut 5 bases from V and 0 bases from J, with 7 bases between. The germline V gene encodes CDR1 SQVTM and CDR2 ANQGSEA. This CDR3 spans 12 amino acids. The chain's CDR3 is CSVTATNYGYTF. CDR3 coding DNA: TGCAGCGTTACAGCAACTAACTATGGCTACACCTTC.

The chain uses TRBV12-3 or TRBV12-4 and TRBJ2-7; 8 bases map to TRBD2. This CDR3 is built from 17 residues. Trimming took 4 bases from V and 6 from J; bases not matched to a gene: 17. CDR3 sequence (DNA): TGTGCCAGCAGTTCTACCCCGGTCCGGTCTAGCGGGCTCGAGCAGTACTTC. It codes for CASSSTPVRSSGLEQYF.

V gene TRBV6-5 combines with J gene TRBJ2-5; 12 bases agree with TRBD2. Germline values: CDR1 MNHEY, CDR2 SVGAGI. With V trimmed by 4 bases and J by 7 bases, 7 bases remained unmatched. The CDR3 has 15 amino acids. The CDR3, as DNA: TGTGCCAGCAGTTTTACTAGCGGGGGGCCTGGGACCCAGTACTTC. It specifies CASSFTSGGPGTQYF.

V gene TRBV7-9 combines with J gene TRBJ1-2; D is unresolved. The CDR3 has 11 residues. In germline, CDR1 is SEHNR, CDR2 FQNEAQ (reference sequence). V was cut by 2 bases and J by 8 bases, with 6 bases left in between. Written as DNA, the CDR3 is TGTGCCAGCAGCTTAAAGAGGGGCTACACCTTC. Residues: CASSLKRGYTF.

DNA for the CDR3: TGTGCCAGCAGCCACCCCAAGCTGACCCTTTCCTACAATGAGCAGTTCTTC. It encodes CASSHPKLTLSYNEQFF. The rearrangement links TRBV6-2 or TRBV6-3 to TRBJ2-1; no clear D. Trimming shortened V by 6 bases and J by 1 base, and 19 bases separated the two germline ends. This CDR3 spans 17 amino acids. Germline V gene data show CDR1 as MNHEY and CDR2 as SVGEGT.

The CDR3 region has the DNA TGTGCCAGCAGCCCAGGGGCCTACGAGCAGTACTTC. Translating gives CASSPGAYEQYF. J is TRBJ2-7 and V is TRBV2, with a weak D call TRBD1 (6 bases). The V end was cut by 6 bases, the J end by 2 bases, with 8 bases between. The CDR3 extends over 12 amino acids. In germline, CDR1 is SNHLY, CDR2 FYNNEI.

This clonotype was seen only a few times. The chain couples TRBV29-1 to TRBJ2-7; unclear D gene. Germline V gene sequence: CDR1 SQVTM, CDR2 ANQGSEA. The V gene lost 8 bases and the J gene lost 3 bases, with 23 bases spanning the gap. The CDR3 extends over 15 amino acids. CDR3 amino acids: CSIKGGPYRNYEQYF. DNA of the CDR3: TGCAGCATCAAAGGCGGTCCATACAGAAACTACGAGCAGTACTTC.

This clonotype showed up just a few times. CDR3 in DNA: TGTGCCAGCAGCTTATACAGCGGGGTGAACACCGGGGAGCTGTTTTTT. Its protein is CASSLYSGVNTGELFF. The chain has TRBV7-8 and TRBJ2-2, with 7 bases identical to TRBD2. The CDR3 runs to 16 residues. V shed 2 bases and J 1 base; nucleotides not matched to a gene: 4. The V gene's germline CDR1 is SGHVS and CDR2 FQNEAQ.

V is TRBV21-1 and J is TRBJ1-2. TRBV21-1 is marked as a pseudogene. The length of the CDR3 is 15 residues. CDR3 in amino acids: CASSLVHREGYGYTF. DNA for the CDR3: TGTGCCAGCAGCCTTGTGCACAGAGAGGGCTATGGCTACACCTTC.

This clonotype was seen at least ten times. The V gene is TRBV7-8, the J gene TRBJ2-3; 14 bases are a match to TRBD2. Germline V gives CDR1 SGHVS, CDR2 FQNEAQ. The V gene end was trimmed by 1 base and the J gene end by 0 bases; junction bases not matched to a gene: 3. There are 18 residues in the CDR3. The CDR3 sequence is CASSLGLAGGPSTDTQYF. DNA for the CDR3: TGTGCCAGCAGCTTAGGACTAGCGGGGGGGCCAAGCACAGATACGCAGTATTTT.

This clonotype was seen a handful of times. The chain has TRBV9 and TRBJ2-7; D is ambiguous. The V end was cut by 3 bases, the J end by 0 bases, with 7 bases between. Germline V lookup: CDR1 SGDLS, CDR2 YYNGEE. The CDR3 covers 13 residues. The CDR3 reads CASSAGFSYEQYF. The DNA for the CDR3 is TGTGCCAGCAGCGCCGGCTTCTCCTACGAGCAGTACTTC.

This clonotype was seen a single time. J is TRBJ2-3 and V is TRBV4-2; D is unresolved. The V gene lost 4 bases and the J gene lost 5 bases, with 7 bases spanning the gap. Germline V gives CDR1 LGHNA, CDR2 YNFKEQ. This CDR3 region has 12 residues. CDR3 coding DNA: TGTGCCAGCAGCCGCGGCGTAGATACGCAGTATTTT. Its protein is CASSRGVDTQYF.